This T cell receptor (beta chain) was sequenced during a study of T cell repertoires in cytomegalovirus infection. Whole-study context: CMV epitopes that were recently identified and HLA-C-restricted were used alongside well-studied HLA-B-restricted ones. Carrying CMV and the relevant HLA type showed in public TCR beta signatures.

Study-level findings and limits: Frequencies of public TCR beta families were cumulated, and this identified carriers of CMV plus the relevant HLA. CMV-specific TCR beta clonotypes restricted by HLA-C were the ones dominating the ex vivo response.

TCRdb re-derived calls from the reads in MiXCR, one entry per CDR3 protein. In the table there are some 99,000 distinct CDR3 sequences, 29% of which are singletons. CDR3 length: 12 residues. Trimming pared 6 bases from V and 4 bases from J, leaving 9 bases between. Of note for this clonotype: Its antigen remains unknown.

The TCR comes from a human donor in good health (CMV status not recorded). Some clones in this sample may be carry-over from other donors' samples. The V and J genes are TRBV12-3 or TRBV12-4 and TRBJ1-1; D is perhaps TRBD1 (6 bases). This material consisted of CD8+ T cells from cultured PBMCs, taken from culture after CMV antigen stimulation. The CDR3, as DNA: TGTGCCAGCAGGGGGGCCAGCACTGAAGCTTTCTTT. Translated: CASRGASTEAFF.